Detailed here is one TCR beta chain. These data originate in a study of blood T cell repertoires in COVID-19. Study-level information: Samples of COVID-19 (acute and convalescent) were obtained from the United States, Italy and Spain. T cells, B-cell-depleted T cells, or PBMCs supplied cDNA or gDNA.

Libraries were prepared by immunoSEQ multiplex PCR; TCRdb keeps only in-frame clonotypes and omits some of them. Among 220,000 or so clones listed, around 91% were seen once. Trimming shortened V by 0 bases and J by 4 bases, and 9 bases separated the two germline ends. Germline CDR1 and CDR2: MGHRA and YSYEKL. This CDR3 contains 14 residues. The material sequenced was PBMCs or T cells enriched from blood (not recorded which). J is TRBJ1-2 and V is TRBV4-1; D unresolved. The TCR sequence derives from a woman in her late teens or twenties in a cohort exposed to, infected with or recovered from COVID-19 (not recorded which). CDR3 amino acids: CASSQDRVFYGYTF. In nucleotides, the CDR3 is TGCGCCAGCAGCCAAGATCGGGTTTTCTATGGCTACACCTTC.